This T cell receptor beta chain was sequenced in a study of beta chain features in type 1 diabetes. Expressed TCRB transcripts were sequenced after all isolated RNA was converted to cDNA. Data came from immunoSEQ multiplex PCR; TCRdb stores just in-frame clones and leaves some out. The sample lists roughly 500,000 clones; about an eighth were seen once. V lost 0 bases, J lost 2 bases, and 10 bases stayed unmatched. CDR1 and CDR2 (germline): KGHSH, LQKENI. The CDR3 loop spans 17 amino acids. This chain uses TRBV18 with TRBJ2-7, with 7 bases that match TRBD2. Sample: naive CD4+ T cells from blood. The clonotype was recovered from a woman under 30 in good health. CDR3 protein: CASSPPRGGGPTYEQYF. CDR3 nucleotide sequence: TGTGCCAGCTCACCACCGCGTGGGGGGGGACCAACCTACGAGCAGTACTTC.